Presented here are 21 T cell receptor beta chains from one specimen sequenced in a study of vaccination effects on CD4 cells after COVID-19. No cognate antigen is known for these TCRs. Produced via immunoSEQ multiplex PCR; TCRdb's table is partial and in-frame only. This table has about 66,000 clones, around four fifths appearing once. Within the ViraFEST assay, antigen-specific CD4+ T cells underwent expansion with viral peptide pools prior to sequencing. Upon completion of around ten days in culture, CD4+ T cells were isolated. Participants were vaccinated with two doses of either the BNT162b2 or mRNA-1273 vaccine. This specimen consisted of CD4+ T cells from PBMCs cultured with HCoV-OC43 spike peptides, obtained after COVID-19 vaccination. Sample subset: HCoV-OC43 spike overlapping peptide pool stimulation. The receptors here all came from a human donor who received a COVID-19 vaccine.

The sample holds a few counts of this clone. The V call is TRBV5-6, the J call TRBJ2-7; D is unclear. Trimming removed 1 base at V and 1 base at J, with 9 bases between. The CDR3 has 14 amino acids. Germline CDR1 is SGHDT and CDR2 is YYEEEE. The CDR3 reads CASSLYFGSYEQYV. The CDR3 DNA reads TGTGCCAGCAGCTTGTACTTTGGGTCCTACGAGCAGTACGTC.

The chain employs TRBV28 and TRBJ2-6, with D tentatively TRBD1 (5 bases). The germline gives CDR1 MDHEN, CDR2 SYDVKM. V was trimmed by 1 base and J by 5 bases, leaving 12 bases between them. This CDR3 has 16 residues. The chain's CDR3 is CASSLSQGLRANVLTF. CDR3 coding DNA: TGTGCCAGCAGTTTATCCCAGGGTCTGAGGGCCAACGTCCTGACTTTC.

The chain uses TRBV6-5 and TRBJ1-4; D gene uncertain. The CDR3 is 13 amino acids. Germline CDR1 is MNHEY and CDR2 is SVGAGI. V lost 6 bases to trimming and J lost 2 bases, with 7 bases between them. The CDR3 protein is CASRRQTNEKLFF. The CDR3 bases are TGTGCCAGCAGGCGGCAGACTAATGAAAAACTGTTTTTT.

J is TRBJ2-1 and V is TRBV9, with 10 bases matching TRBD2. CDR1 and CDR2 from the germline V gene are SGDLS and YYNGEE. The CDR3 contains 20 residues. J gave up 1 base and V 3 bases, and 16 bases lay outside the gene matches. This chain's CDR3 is CASSEGVAGGLPGSYNEQFF. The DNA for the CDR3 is TGTGCCAGCAGCGAGGGGGTAGCGGGGGGCCTTCCGGGGTCCTACAATGAGCAGTTCTTC.

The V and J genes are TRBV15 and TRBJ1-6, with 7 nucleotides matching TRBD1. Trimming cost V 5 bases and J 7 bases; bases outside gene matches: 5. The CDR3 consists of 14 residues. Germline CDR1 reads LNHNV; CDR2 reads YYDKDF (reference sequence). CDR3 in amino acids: CATSGRGRNSPLHF. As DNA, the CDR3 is TGTGCCACCAGCGGCAGGGGGAGGAATTCACCCCTCCACTTT.

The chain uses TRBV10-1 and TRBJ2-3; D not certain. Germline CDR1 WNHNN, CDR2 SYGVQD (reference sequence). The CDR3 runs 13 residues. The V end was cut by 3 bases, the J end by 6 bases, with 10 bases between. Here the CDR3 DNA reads TGCGCCAGCAGTGATCGGCCAATTGATACGCAGTATTTT. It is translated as CASSDRPIDTQYF.

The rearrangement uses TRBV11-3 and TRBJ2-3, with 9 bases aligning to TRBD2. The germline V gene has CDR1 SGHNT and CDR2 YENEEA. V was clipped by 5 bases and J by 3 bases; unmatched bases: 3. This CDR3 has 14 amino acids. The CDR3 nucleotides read TGTGCCAGCAGCCCCGGACTAGCGACAGATACGCAGTATTTT. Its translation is CASSPGLATDTQYF. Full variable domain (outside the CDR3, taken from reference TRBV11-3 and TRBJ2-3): EAGVVQSPRYKIIEKKQPVAFWCNPISGHNTLYWYLQNLGQGPELLIRYENEEAVDDSQLPKDRFSAERLKGVDSTLKIQPAELGDSAVYLCASSPGLATDTQYFGPGTRLTVL.

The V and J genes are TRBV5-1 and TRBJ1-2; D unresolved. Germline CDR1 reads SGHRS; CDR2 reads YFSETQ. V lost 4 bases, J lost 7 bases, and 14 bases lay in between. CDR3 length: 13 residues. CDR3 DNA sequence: TGCGCCAGCAGCCCCGAAGGTAGGGCTGGCTACACCTTC. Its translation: CASSPEGRAGYTF.

CDR3 protein: CASKRGSAGYSNQPQHF. CDR3 DNA sequence: TGTGCCAGCAAACGAGGGTCTGCGGGATATAGCAATCAGCCCCAGCATTTT. The chain uses TRBV28 and TRBJ1-5, with D hard to call. Germline V gene sequence: CDR1 MDHEN, CDR2 SYDVKM. The CDR3 runs to 17 residues. V lost 7 bases and J 0 bases, leaving 19 bases between the germline ends.

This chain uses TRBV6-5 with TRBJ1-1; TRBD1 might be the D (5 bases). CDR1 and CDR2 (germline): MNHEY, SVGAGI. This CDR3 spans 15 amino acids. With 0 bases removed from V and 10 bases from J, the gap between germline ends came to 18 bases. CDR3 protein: CASSYSIAPGSGAFF. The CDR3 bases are TGTGCCAGCAGTTACTCGATTGCTCCAGGGTCCGGAGCTTTCTTT.

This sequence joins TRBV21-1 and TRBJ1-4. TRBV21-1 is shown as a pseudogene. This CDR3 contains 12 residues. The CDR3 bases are TGTGCCGAAATTTCAACTAATGAAAAACTGTTTTTT. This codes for CAEISTNEKLFF.

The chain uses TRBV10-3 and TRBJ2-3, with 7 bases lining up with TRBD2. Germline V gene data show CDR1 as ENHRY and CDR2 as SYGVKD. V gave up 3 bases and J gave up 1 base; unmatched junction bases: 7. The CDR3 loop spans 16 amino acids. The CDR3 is CAISDSHAGGTDTQYF. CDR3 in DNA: TGTGCCATCAGTGATTCCCATGCGGGGGGCACAGATACGCAGTATTTT.

CDR3 nucleotides: TGCGCCAGCAGCATACACAGGGGGCGAGAGACCCAGTACTTC. It codes for CASSIHRGRETQYF. This chain connects TRBV5-1 to TRBJ2-5, with TRBD1 matching 9 bases. This CDR3 has 14 amino acids. CDR1 and CDR2 from the germline V gene are SGHRS and YFSETQ. The V gene end was trimmed by 4 bases and the J gene end by 4 bases; junction bases not matched to a gene: 5.

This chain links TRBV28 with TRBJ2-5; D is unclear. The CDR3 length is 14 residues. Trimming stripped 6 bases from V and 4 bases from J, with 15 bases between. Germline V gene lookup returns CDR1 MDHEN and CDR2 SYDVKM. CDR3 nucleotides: TGTGCCAGCAGACCCCGGGCACGTATAGAGACCCAGTACTTC. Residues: CASRPRARIETQYF. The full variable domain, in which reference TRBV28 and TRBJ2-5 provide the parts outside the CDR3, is DVKVTQSSRYLVKRTGEKVFLECVQDMDHENMFWYRQDPGLGLRLIYFSYDVKMKEKGDIPEGYSVSREKKERFSLILESASTNQTSMYLCASRPRARIETQYFGPGTRLLVL.

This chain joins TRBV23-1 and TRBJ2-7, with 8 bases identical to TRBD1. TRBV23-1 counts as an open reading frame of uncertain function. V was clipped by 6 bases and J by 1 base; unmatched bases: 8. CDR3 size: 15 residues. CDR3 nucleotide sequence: TGCGCCAGCAGGGGACAGGCGACGTCGTCCTACGAGCAGTACGTC. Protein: CASRGQATSSYEQYV.

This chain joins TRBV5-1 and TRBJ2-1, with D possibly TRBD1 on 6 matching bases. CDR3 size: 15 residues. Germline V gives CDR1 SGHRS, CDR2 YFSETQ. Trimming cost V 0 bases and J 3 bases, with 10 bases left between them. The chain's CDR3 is CASSLEQGIYNEQFF. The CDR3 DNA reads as TGCGCCAGCAGCTTGGAACAGGGCATCTACAATGAGCAGTTCTTC.

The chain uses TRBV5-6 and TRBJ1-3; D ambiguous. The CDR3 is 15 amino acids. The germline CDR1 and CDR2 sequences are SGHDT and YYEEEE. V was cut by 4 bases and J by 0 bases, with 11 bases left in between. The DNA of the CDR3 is TGTGCCAGCAGCCCGGACGGCTTCTCTGGAAACACCATATATTTT. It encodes CASSPDGFSGNTIYF.

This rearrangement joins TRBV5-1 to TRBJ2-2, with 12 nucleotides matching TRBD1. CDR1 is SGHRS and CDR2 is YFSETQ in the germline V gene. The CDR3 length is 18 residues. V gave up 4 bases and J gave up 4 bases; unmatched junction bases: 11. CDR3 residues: CASSASGTGGSGTGELFF. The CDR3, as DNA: TGCGCCAGCAGCGCCTCCGGGACAGGGGGCTCTGGCACCGGGGAGCTGTTTTTT. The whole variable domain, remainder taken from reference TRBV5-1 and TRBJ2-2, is KAGVTQTPRYLIKTRGQQVTLSCSPISGHRSVSWYQQTPGQGLQFLFEYFSETQRNKGNFPGRFSGRQFSNSRSEMNVSTLELGDSALYLCASSASGTGGSGTGELFFGEGSRLTVL.

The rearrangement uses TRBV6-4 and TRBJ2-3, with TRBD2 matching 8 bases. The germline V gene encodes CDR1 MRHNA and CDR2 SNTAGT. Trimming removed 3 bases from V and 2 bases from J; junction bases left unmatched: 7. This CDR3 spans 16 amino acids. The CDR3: CASSESGTRDTDTQYF. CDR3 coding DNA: TGTGCCAGCAGTGAATCCGGGACTAGGGACACAGATACGCAGTATTTT.

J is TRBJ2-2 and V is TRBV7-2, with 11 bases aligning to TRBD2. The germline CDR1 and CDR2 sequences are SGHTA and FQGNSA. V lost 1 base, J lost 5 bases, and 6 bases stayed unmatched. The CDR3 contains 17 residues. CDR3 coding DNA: TGTGCCAGCAGCTTAGATTCGGCTAGCGGGGGGACCGGGGAGCTGTTTTTT. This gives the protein CASSLDSASGGTGELFF.

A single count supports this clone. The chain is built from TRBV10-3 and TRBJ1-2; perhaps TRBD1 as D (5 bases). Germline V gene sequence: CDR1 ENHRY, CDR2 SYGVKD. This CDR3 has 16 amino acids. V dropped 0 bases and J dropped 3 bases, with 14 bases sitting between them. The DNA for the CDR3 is TGTGCCATCAGTGAGTCCCCTGGTGGGGGAGACTATGGCTACACCTTC. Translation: CAISESPGGGDYGYTF.